A single sample is the source of the 15 T cell receptor beta chains below, sequenced in a study of beta chain features in type 1 diabetes. The entirety of the isolated RNA underwent reverse transcription, so expressed TCRB transcripts were sequenced. Data came from immunoSEQ multiplex PCR; TCRdb stores just in-frame clones and leaves some out. The sample has 450,000 to 600,000 clones, approximately 30% seen once. Input material: naive CD4+ T cells from blood. These receptors were taken from a man between 18 and 35 years old in good health.

The rearrangement joins TRBV7-9 to TRBJ2-5; perhaps TRBD2 as D (7 bases). The CDR3 is 15 residues long. Germline lookup yields CDR1 SEHNR and CDR2 FQNEAQ (reference sequence). Trimming removed 3 bases from V and 7 bases from J, with 18 bases in between. The CDR3 DNA reads TGTGCCAGCAGCTTGAAGGGGGGGCAAATTGCGACCCAGTACTTC. Encoded protein: CASSLKGGQIATQYF.

CDR3 loop: CASSYPFGYTF. The CDR3, as DNA: TGTGCCAGCAGTTACCCTTTTGGCTACACCTTC. The gene calls are TRBV6-6 and TRBJ1-2; D not resolved. Trimming stripped 2 bases from V and 7 bases from J, with 5 bases between. From germline, CDR1 is MNHNY and CDR2 SVGAGI (reference sequence). The CDR3 loop spans 11 amino acids.

The chain links TRBV25-1 to TRBJ2-3; either TRBD1 or TRBD2 may supply D (5 bases each). Germline assignment: CDR1 MGHDK and CDR2 SYGVNS. This CDR3 contains 13 residues. The CDR3 sequence: CAASGRGTDTQYF. The DNA of the CDR3 is TGTGCGGCCTCGGGACGGGGCACAGATACGCAGTATTTT.

The chain is built from TRBV18 and TRBJ2-5, with a weak D call TRBD1 (6 bases). Germline lookup yields CDR1 KGHSH and CDR2 LQKENI. The CDR3 has 13 residues. V was trimmed by 6 bases and J by 5 bases, leaving 13 bases between them. CDR3 region: CASSSRGEETQYF. The CDR3 DNA follows: TGTGCCAGCTCGTCCAGGGGAGAGGAGACCCAGTACTTC.

This chain links TRBV29-1 with TRBJ2-5, with 10 bases that match TRBD2. Per germline, CDR1 SQVTM and CDR2 ANQGSEA. J was trimmed by 5 bases and V by 4 bases; bases with no gene match: 4. The CDR3 spans 13 residues. Here the CDR3 DNA reads TGCAGCGTTGCTAGCGGGAGTCGGGAGACCCAGTACTTC. Translated: CSVASGSRETQYF.

The chain carries TRBV2 and TRBJ2-3; 7 nucleotides line up with TRBD1. The CDR3 is made up of 14 amino acids. V lost 7 bases and J lost 4; bases outside the gene matches: 8. Germline V CDR1 and CDR2: SNHLY, FYNNEI. CDR3 protein: CASKKGAISDTQYF. The CDR3 bases are TGTGCCAGCAAAAAGGGGGCGATTTCAGATACGCAGTATTTT.

This clone was detected only a few times. The chain combines TRBV30 with TRBJ2-7; D possibly uses TRBD1 or TRBD2 (5 bases each). CDR1 is GTSNPN and CDR2 is SVGIG in the germline V gene (reference sequence). The ends were cut back, 2 bases at V and 2 bases at J, with 10 bases in the middle. The CDR3 has 13 residues. Here the CDR3 reads CAWSWGSTYEQYF. The CDR3 DNA follows: TGTGCCTGGAGTTGGGGGTCCACCTACGAGCAGTACTTC.

This clone came up a few times. This sequence joins TRBV25-1 and TRBJ2-5; TRBD1 might be the D (5 bases). Trimming pared 0 bases from V and 0 bases from J, leaving 8 bases between. CDR3 length equals 15 residues. The germline CDR1 and CDR2 sequences are MGHDK and SYGVNS. DNA of the CDR3: TGTGCCAGCAGTGAATACACAGGATACCAAGAGACCCAGTACTTC. Encoded protein: CASSEYTGYQETQYF.

This clone showed up just a few times. The chain combines TRBV29-1 with TRBJ2-5; weak D call: TRBD2 (7 bases). The CDR3 totals 15 residues. CDR1 and CDR2 from the germline V gene are SQVTM and ANQGSEA. Trimming took off 6 bases at V and 0 bases at J, with 17 bases between the two ends. CDR3 sequence: CSVGGDTFYQETQYF. In DNA, the CDR3 is TGCAGCGTGGGAGGGGACACCTTTTACCAAGAGACCCAGTACTTC.

The CDR3 DNA reads TGTGCCAGCAGCTCAGGCGGTAGGGCCACTGAAGCTTTCTTT. Encoded protein: CASSSGGRATEAFF. V gene TRBV7-2 combines with J gene TRBJ1-1; D is uncertain. The ends were cut back, 4 bases at V and 4 bases at J, with 13 bases in the middle. CDR3 length equals 14 residues. Germline-derived CDR1 and CDR2 are SGHTA and FQGNSA.

This clone was detected only a few times. V and J are TRBV5-4 and TRBJ2-2; 7 bases line up with TRBD1. The junction had 10 bases not matched to a gene; V was cut back by 4 bases and J by 7 bases. CDR1 is SGHNT and CDR2 is YYREEE in the germline V gene (reference sequence). The CDR3 is 15 residues long. CDR3: CASSIQGRPIGELFF. The CDR3 bases are TGTGCCAGCAGCATACAGGGGCGCCCGATCGGGGAGCTGTTTTTT.

In its sample, this clone was seen a few times. The V gene is TRBV20-1, the J gene TRBJ2-7, with D perhaps TRBD1 (5 bases). CDR1 and CDR2 from the germline V gene are DFQATT and SNEGSKA (reference sequence). This CDR3 is built from 11 residues. The ends were cut back, 6 bases at V and 6 bases at J, with 12 bases in the middle. The CDR3 sequence: CSAPQGSEQYF. CDR3 sequence (DNA): TGCAGTGCGCCCCAGGGATCCGAGCAGTACTTC.

This clone was seen a handful of times. The J gene is TRBJ2-5, the V gene TRBV19; 10 bases fit TRBD2. This CDR3 region has 15 residues. The ends lost 5 bases at V and 4 bases at J; junction bases unmatched: 7. Germline lookup yields CDR1 LNHDA and CDR2 SQIVND (reference sequence). The CDR3 DNA is TGTGCCAGTAGTCCACTTCTAGCGGGAGCAGAGACCCAGTACTTC. It translates to CASSPLLAGAETQYF.

This rearrangement joins TRBV5-1 to TRBJ2-7; 7 nucleotides match TRBD1. With 3 bases clipped from V and 4 bases from J, the junction kept 10 bases outside the gene matches. The CDR3 is made up of 15 amino acids. Germline V CDR1 and CDR2: SGHRS, YFSETQ. The CDR3 loop reads CASSWGQPSSYEQYF. In DNA form, the CDR3 reads TGCGCCAGCAGCTGGGGACAGCCCTCTTCGTACGAGCAGTACTTC.

This chain joins TRBV5-1 and TRBJ2-1; possible D gene TRBD2, 6 bases. Trimming pared 3 bases from V and 3 bases from J, leaving 13 bases between. Germline V lookup: CDR1 SGHRS, CDR2 YFSETQ. This CDR3 spans 15 amino acids. The CDR3 DNA follows: TGCGCCAGCAGCTGGACGGGGGAGGACTACAATGAGCAGTTCTTC. This gives the protein CASSWTGEDYNEQFF.